This T cell receptor (beta chain) was captured by sequencing in a study of early T cells in non-severe SARS-CoV-2 infection. As for the study in general: Sequencing of bulk RNA from unsorted whole blood was done, without chain pairing. Study outcomes and limitations: Anti-spike CD8 responses were favored by VDJdb matching, which missed private and CD4 specificities.

This clonotype was recorded many times. The antigen is not known. The V gene's germline CDR1 is ENHRY and CDR2 SYGVKD. V was pared by 4 bases and J by 1 base, with 7 bases between. The CDR3 totals 13 residues. Unique molecular identifiers were affixed to single, distinct cDNA molecules. TCRdb passed the 5' RACE reads through MiXCR, listing each CDR3 protein once. The sample records about 39,000 distinct CDR3 sequences, 5.5% to 7% being singletons. Source: whole blood, taken at baseline. The chain joins TRBV10-3 to TRBJ1-1, with D hard to call. The source is an adult who was a healthcare worker with PCR-confirmed SARS-CoV-2 infection or an uninfected control (not recorded which). This CDR3 is CAISGGPNTEAFF. The CDR3 coding sequence is TGTGCCATCAGTGGTGGGCCGAACACTGAAGCTTTCTTT.